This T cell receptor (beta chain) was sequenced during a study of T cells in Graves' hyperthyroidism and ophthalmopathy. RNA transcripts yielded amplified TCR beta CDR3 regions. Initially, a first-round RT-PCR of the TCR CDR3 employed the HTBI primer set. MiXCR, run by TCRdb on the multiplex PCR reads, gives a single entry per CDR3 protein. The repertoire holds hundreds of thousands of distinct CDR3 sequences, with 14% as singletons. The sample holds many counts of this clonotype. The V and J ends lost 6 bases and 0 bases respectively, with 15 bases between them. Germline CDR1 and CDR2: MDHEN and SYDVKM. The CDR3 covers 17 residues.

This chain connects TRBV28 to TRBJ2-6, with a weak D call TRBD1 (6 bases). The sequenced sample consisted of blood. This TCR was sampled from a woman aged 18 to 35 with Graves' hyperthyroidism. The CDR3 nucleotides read TGTGCCAGCAGGGGGGCCCAGGGGAACTCTGGGGCCAACGTCCTGACTTTC. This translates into CASRGAQGNSGANVLTF.